Given below is one TCR beta chain in context. Its specificity is not known. The method was immunoSEQ multiplex PCR; TCRdb's version includes in-frame clones alone and lacks a portion of them. This sample has around 160,000 clones, with about 90% found just once. Pooled in the analysis were second doses at about 4 or about 12 weeks. The sample is drawn from a study of T cell responses to AZD1222 COVID-19 vaccine. Study conclusions and caveats: Scientists sampled the repertoires only once the peak T cell response had passed. Increased Spike-specific TCR breadth and depth were observed after two AZD1222 doses. The donor cohort was predominantly white British with a female majority, and clonal diversity may have been underestimated.

V lost 4 bases, J lost 7 bases, and 13 bases lay in between. The CDR3 is 13 residues long. Germline V gene sequence: CDR1 LNHDA, CDR2 SQIVND (reference sequence). The source was peripheral blood, collected 28 days after the second AZD1222 dose. The receptor comes from an adult who received the AZD1222 COVID-19 vaccine. V is TRBV19 and J is TRBJ1-1; the D gene is possibly TRBD1 (6 bases). For the CDR3, the DNA is TGTGCCAGTAGTACCGGACAGACCTATGAAGCTTTCTTT. It is translated as CASSTGQTYEAFF. The full variable domain, completed using reference TRBV19 and TRBJ1-1, is DGGITQSPKYLFRKEGQNVTLSCEQNLNHDAMYWYRQDPGQGLRLIYYSQIVNDFQKGDIAEGYSVSREKKESFPLTVTSAQKNPTAFYLCASSTGQTYEAFFGQGTRLTVV.